The 21 T cell receptor beta chains presented below share a single source sample, sequenced in a study of CD8 T cells in ankylosing spondylitis. TCRdb called the 5' RACE reads again in MiXCR, with one record for every CDR3 protein. The table includes 200,000 or so distinct CDR3 sequences, approximately 18% detected once. The sequenced material came from blood, either unsorted or a sorted T cell fraction (not recorded which). Receptors were obtained from a male donor between 5 and 35 years old with ankylosing spondylitis or in good health (not recorded which).

Ten or more counts support this clonotype. The chain joins TRBV27 to TRBJ2-7, with D perhaps matching TRBD2 (5 bases). Trimming shortened V by 5 bases and J by 3 bases, and 11 bases separated the two germline ends. The germline V gene has CDR1 MNHEY and CDR2 SMNVEV (reference sequence). The CDR3 extends over 13 amino acids. The CDR3 DNA sequence: TGTGCCAGCAGTCGCGGGTCTTACTACGAGCAGTACTTC. The encoded protein is CASSRGSYYEQYF.

In its sample, this clonotype was seen a few times. V gene TRBV4-3 combines with J gene TRBJ1-1, with a possible D match to TRBD1 (6 bases). Deletions cut 3 bases from V and 1 base from J, with 9 bases between. From germline, CDR1 is LGHNA and CDR2 YSLEER. The CDR3 extends over 14 amino acids. This CDR3 reads CASSQEGQNTEAFF. The CDR3 coding sequence is TGCGCCAGCAGCCAGGAGGGACAGAACACTGAAGCTTTCTTT.

This clonotype was seen repeatedly, ten times or more. The J gene is TRBJ1-6, the V gene TRBV6-5, with D unclear. This CDR3 region has 16 residues. With 5 bases removed from V and 9 bases from J, the gap between germline ends came to 20 bases. CDR1 MNHEY and CDR2 SVGAGI come from the germline V gene. CDR3: CASSISPGSTFSPLHF. The CDR3 region has the DNA TGTGCCAGCAGTATCTCGCCGGGATCTACTTTTTCACCCCTCCACTTT.

This clonotype was seen repeatedly, ten times or more. This chain links TRBV7-8 with TRBJ2-3, with D perhaps matching TRBD1 or TRBD2 (6 bases each). V was pared by 8 bases and J by 2 bases, with 17 bases between. The CDR3 is made up of 15 amino acids. Germline CDR1 is SGHVS and CDR2 is FQNEAQ. CDR3 DNA sequence: TGTGCCAGCCAAGAAGGGGGGAGTCCCACAGATACGCAGTATTTT. The encoded protein is CASQEGGSPTDTQYF.

In this sample, this clonotype turned up many times. The V gene is TRBV5-5, the J gene TRBJ2-7; weak D call: TRBD2 (6 bases). The V and J ends lost 2 bases and 3 bases respectively, with 18 bases between them. Germline V lookup: CDR1 SGHKS, CDR2 YYEKEE (reference sequence). This CDR3 contains 16 residues. CDR3 in amino acids: CASSFGQAGRFYEQYV. CDR3 coding DNA: TGTGCCAGCAGCTTCGGGCAGGCCGGGAGATTCTACGAGCAGTACGTC.

This rearrangement joins TRBV11-3 to TRBJ1-1; TRBD1 aligns across 7 bases. Germline CDR1 reads SGHNT; CDR2 reads YENEEA. The junction had 3 bases not matched to a gene; V was cut back by 3 bases and J by 2 bases. CDR3 size: 14 residues. CDR3 amino acids: CASSLNRGNTEAFF. The CDR3 region has the DNA TGTGCCAGCAGCTTGAACAGGGGAAACACTGAAGCTTTCTTT.

V is TRBV20-1 and J is TRBJ2-5, with a tentative D call TRBD1 (6 bases). CDR3 length: 15 residues. Germline V CDR1 and CDR2: DFQATT, SNEGSKA (reference sequence). Trimming stripped 0 bases from V and 1 base from J, with 12 bases between. The chain's CDR3 is CSARDGGRGQETQYF. The DNA of the CDR3 is TGCAGTGCTAGAGATGGAGGCAGGGGCCAAGAGACCCAGTACTTC.

This clonotype was observed at least ten times. This chain connects TRBV29-1 to TRBJ2-3; perhaps TRBD2 as D (5 bases). CDR1 SQVTM and CDR2 ANQGSEA come from the germline V gene. The ends were cut back, 6 bases at V and 0 bases at J, with 13 bases in the middle. The CDR3 covers 14 residues. The chain's CDR3 is CSVREGVSTDTQYF. The CDR3 DNA is TGCAGCGTGAGGGAAGGCGTAAGCACAGATACGCAGTATTTT.

At least ten counts were recorded for this clonotype. The chain uses TRBV12-5 and TRBJ2-5; the D gene is possibly TRBD1 (5 bases). Germline assignment: CDR1 LGHNT and CDR2 FRNRAP. Trimming took 3 bases from V and 2 from J, leaving 19 bases between them. The CDR3 has 17 amino acids. The CDR3 sequence: CASGLPSAGHLQETQYF. The CDR3 nucleotides are TGTGCTAGTGGTTTACCCTCCGCAGGGCACTTACAAGAGACCCAGTACTTC.

There are many counts of this clonotype. This chain links TRBV12-3 or TRBV12-4 with TRBJ2-2; 9 nucleotides align to TRBD2. Germline trimming cut 3 bases from V and 3 bases from J; bases unmatched to any gene: 8. This CDR3 is 17 amino acids long. The DNA for the CDR3 is TGTGCCAGCAGTTTCCCCTTAGCGGGAGCCCACACCGGGGAGCTGTTTTTT. It specifies CASSFPLAGAHTGELFF.

This clonotype was seen at least ten times. This sequence joins TRBV30 and TRBJ1-5, with a tentative D call TRBD1 (5 bases). V was clipped by 0 bases and J by 2 bases, with 5 bases between them. The CDR3 sequence is 13 residues long. Germline-derived CDR1 and CDR2 are GTSNPN and SVGIG (reference sequence). The CDR3 loop reads CAWSVQGNQPQHF. The DNA for the CDR3 is TGTGCCTGGAGTGTACAGGGCAATCAGCCCCAGCATTTT.

The chain recombines TRBV29-1 with TRBJ1-1; maybe TRBD1 (5 bases). The CDR3 contains 16 residues. The ends were cut back, 6 bases at V and 2 bases at J, with 22 bases in the middle. Germline loops: CDR1 SQVTM, CDR2 ANQGSEA. The DNA of the CDR3 is TGCAGCGTACCTAGGACTTTGGGCAGGGATAACACTGAAGCTTTCTTT. Translation: CSVPRTLGRDNTEAFF.

Many counts were recorded for this clonotype. V gene TRBV29-1 combines with J gene TRBJ1-5; D ambiguous. Trimming left V 0 bases short and J 4 bases short, with 7 bases between. The germline V gene encodes CDR1 SQVTM and CDR2 ANQGSEA. The CDR3 totals 13 residues. The CDR3: CSVEETNNQPQHF. The CDR3 region has the DNA TGCAGCGTTGAAGAAACCAATAATCAGCCCCAGCATTTT. The full variable domain, its missing parts supplied by reference TRBV29-1 and TRBJ1-5, is SAVISQKPSRDICQRGTSLTIQCQVDSQVTMMFWYRQQPGQSLTLIATANQGSEATYESGFVIDKFPISRPNLTFSTLTVSNMSPEDSSIYLCSVEETNNQPQHFGDGTRLSIL.

This clonotype was picked up many times. The chain is built from TRBV28 and TRBJ2-7; TRBD2 might be the D (5 bases). There are 13 residues in the CDR3. The V gene lost 3 bases and the J gene lost 7 bases, with 13 bases spanning the gap. The germline V gene has CDR1 MDHEN and CDR2 SYDVKM. The CDR3 reads CASSLLRVGEQYF. The CDR3 DNA reads as TGTGCCAGCAGTTTGTTGAGGGTCGGTGAGCAGTACTTC.

This clonotype was observed at least ten times. The chain employs TRBV10-3 and TRBJ1-2; 9 nucleotides align to TRBD1. Germline V CDR1 and CDR2: ENHRY, SYGVKD. This CDR3 contains 15 residues. The V gene end was trimmed by 7 bases and the J gene end by 6 bases; junction bases not matched to a gene: 12. Here the CDR3 DNA reads TGTGCCATCATCCTCCCCGGACAGGGGCAGGATGGCTACACCTTC. Its translation: CAIILPGQGQDGYTF.

This clonotype was detected many times. The chain recombines TRBV3-1 with TRBJ1-2; D not resolved. The CDR3 length is 14 residues. CDR1 is LGHDT, CDR2 YNNKEL, per germline (reference sequence). V was cut by 0 bases and J by 5 bases, with 10 bases left in between. CDR3 nucleotides: TGTGCCAGCAGCCAAGATCTAACGGGATATGGCTACACCTTC. This translates into CASSQDLTGYGYTF. The full variable domain, completed using reference TRBV3-1 and TRBJ1-2, is DTAVSQTPKYLVTQMGNDKSIKCEQNLGHDTMYWYKQDSKKFLKIMFSYNNKELIINETVPNRFSPKSPDKAHLNLHINSLELGDSAVYFCASSQDLTGYGYTFGSGTRLTVV.

The chain joins TRBV20-1 to TRBJ1-2, with D unclear. The CDR3 is 12 residues long. Per germline, CDR1 DFQATT and CDR2 SNEGSKA (reference sequence). V gave up 2 bases and J gave up 2 bases, with 6 bases separating them. The CDR3 spells CSARSGNYGYTF. CDR3 nucleotides: TGCAGTGCTAGATCGGGGAACTATGGCTACACCTTC.

Only a few counts were recorded for this clonotype. The V and J genes are TRBV5-1 and TRBJ2-7; D is possibly TRBD1 (6 bases). The V gene's germline CDR1 is SGHRS and CDR2 YFSETQ. This CDR3 comprises 14 residues. Trimming left V 0 bases short and J 4 bases short, with 11 bases between. The CDR3 coding sequence is TGCGCCAGCAGCTTGGGGGCAGGGGAATACGAGCAGTACGTC. Translated: CASSLGAGEYEQYV.

There are many counts of this clonotype. V is TRBV5-5 and J is TRBJ1-5, with D perhaps matching TRBD1 (5 bases). V lost 0 bases, J lost 3 bases, and 16 bases lay in between. The CDR3 has 17 amino acids. Germline lookup yields CDR1 SGHKS and CDR2 YYEKEE (reference sequence). CDR3 coding DNA: TGTGCCAGCAGCTTGGGGACAAGGCAAACGTTCAATCAGCCCCAGCATTTT. It encodes CASSLGTRQTFNQPQHF. The full variable domain, in which reference TRBV5-5 and TRBJ1-5 provide the parts outside the CDR3, is DAGVTQSPTHLIKTRGQQVTLRCSPISGHKSVSWYQQVLGQGPQFIFQYYEKEERGRGNFPDRFSARQFPNYSSELNVNALLLGDSALYLCASSLGTRQTFNQPQHFGDGTRLSIL.

The CDR3 DNA follows: TGTGCCAGCAGCTTCCCTCCCCGAAACACCATATATTTT. Translating it yields CASSFPPRNTIYF. The gene calls are TRBV7-9 and TRBJ1-3; D unresolved. Germline CDR1 reads SEHNR; CDR2 reads FQNEAQ (reference sequence). This CDR3 is built from 13 residues. V lost 3 bases and J 5 bases, leaving 8 bases between the germline ends.

The table lists this clonotype with many counts. The chain combines TRBV5-1 with TRBJ2-3; TRBD2 is a possible D gene (5 bases). Germline loops: CDR1 SGHRS, CDR2 YFSETQ. V lost 0 bases and J 0 bases, leaving 11 bases between the germline ends. This CDR3 contains 16 residues. The CDR3 coding sequence is TGCGCCAGCAGCTTGGTACCGGGGAGTAGCACAGATACGCAGTATTTT. It encodes CASSLVPGSSTDTQYF.